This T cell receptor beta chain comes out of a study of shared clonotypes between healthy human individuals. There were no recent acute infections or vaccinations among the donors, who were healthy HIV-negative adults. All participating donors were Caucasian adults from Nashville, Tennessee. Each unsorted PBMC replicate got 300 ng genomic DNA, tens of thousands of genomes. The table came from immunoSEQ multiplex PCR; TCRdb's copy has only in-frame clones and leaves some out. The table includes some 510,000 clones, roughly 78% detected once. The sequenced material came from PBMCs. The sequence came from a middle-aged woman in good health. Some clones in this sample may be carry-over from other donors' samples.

CDR3 nucleotide sequence: TGTGCCAGCAGCTTGGCGACAGGGTTGTACGAGCAGTACTTC. Its protein product is CASSLATGLYEQYF. The rearrangement joins TRBV7-2 to TRBJ2-7; the match to TRBD1 covers 7 bases. The CDR3 has 14 amino acids. Trimming at V came to 3 bases and at J to 4 bases, leaving 6 bases not matched to a gene. Germline-derived CDR1 and CDR2 are SGHTA and FQGNSA.